This T cell receptor (beta chain) was recorded in a study of cytotoxic CD8 clonotypes in ibrutinib-treated CLL. Overall study: With a range of 6 to 36, the median treatment time before response samples were taken was approximately twelve months. An average of 255,043 productive templates and 94,082 productive rearrangements was obtained per sample.

The CDR3 spans 10 residues. Trimming cost V 3 bases and J 4 bases, with 3 bases left between them. Germline V gene sequence: CDR1 GTSNPN, CDR2 SVGIG (reference sequence). Study conclusions and caveats: Clonality went higher at ibrutinib response and then dropped back toward baseline at progression. Rare overall, public clonotypes shrank or held steady under therapy.

TCRdb's table, derived via immunoSEQ multiplex PCR, lists solely in-frame clones and lacks some. The sample yields about 160,000 clones, about 88% seen once. This clone was counted only a few times. Its antigen is not known. This receptor was identified in a human donor with chronic lymphocytic leukemia. This rearrangement joins TRBV30 to TRBJ1-1; D call uncertain. Sequencing was performed on PBMCs, taken at disease progression, from a patient treated with ibrutinib. CDR3: CAWSGTEAFF. CDR3 DNA: TGTGCCTGGAGCGGCACTGAAGCTTTCTTT.